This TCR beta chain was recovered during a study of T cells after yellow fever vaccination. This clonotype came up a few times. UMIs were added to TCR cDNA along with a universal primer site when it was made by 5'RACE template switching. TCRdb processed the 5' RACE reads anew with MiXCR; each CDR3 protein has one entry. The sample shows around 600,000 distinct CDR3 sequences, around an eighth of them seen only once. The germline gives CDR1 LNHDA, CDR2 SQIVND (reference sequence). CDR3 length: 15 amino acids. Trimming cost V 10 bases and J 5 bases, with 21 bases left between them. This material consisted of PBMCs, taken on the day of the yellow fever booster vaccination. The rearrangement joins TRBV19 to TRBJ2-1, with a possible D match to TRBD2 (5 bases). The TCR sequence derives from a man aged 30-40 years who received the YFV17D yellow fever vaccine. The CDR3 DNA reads TGTGCCACCACCATTGTGGGAGCAATTGACAATGAGCAGTTCTTC. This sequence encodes CATTIVGAIDNEQFF.